These T cell receptor beta chains were read from a single sample in a study of HIV-infected patients and healthy controls. In TCRdb, the 5' RACE reads were re-called with MiXCR into one record per CDR3 protein. Among approximately 13,000 distinct CDR3 sequences listed, approximately 12% were seen once. Sequencing used blood, obtained during antiretroviral therapy. The receptors shown here come from an adult with HIV infection. The donor label of this sample is uncertain. Both conserved end residues are part of each CDR3. D genes are given only for firm matches. Clone size is stated in some rows and not others, as once, few, many or a class when expanded.

clone size	V gene	J gene	D gene	CDR3 DNA	CDR3 protein
many	TRBV29-1	TRBJ2-7	-	TGCAGCGTTGATCCGCCCCCCGAGCAGTACTTC	CSVDPPPEQYF
-	TRBV7-2	TRBJ2-7	TRBD1	TGTGCCAGCAGCTCAACAGGGGCTCCTGGGTACGAGCAGTACTTC	CASSSTGAPGYEQYF
-	TRBV5-4	TRBJ2-2	-	TGTGCCAGCAGCCAGAGTAGGGGAGCCGGGGAGCTGTTTTTT	CASSQSRGAGELFF
many	TRBV28	TRBJ2-7	TRBD2	TGTGCCAGCAGTTTACCTGGTAGCGGGAAAGGTCGCGAGCAGTACTTC	CASSLPGSGKGREQYF
-	TRBV2	TRBJ1-1	-	TGTGCCAGCAGTAGAATGAACACTGAAGCTTTCTTT	CASSRMNTEAFF
once	TRBV5-1	TRBJ1-1	-	TGCGCCAGCAGCCTAGACAAGAACACTGAAGCTTTCTTT	CASSLDKNTEAFF
-	TRBV6-5	TRBJ2-3	TRBD1	TGTGCCAGCAGAACAGGGGGCTTTACAGATACGCAGTATTTT	CASRTGGFTDTQYF
medium-sized	TRBV29-1	TRBJ2-2	-	TGCAGCGCCAGGTGGCAGGAGAACACCGGGGAGCTGTTTTTT	CSARWQENTGELFF
many	TRBV11-3	TRBJ2-3	TRBD2	TGTGCCAGCAGCCTCCGGACTAGCGGGAGTTTAAGGGATACGCAGTATTTT	CASSLRTSGSLRDTQYF
-	TRBV6-6	TRBJ2-3	-	TGTGCCAGCAGTGTCCCCAGGTCGGGCTTAACAGATACGCAGTATTTT	CASSVPRSGLTDTQYF
many	TRBV12-3/TRBV12-4	TRBJ2-1	-	TGTGCCAGCAGCACTCGGGTGGGGGGGCCCTTCCCCTATGAGCAGTTCTTC	CASSTRVGGPFPYEQFF
-	TRBV20-1	TRBJ1-1	-	TGCAGTGCTTGCCGGACCCCGGGGACTGAAGCTTTCTTT	CSACRTPGTEAFF
few	TRBV9	TRBJ1-5	-	TGTGCCAGCAGCGTAGGCTGGGGAAGCAATCAGCCCCAGCATTTT	CASSVGWGSNQPQHF
many	TRBV9	TRBJ2-7	-	TGTGCCAGCAGCCCCGGTAACTACGAGCAGTACTTC	CASSPGNYEQYF
few	TRBV24-1	TRBJ2-2	-	TGTGCCACCAGTGCTCCGAACACCGGGGAGCTGTTTTTT	CATSAPNTGELFF
few	TRBV5-1	TRBJ2-7	-	TGCGCCAGCAGCTTGGCAGGGGATCTCTACGAGCAGTACTTC	CASSLAGDLYEQYF
-	TRBV9	TRBJ2-3	TRBD1	TGTGCCAGCAGCGTGACAGGGGAGGTGAGGACAGATACGCAGTATTTT	CASSVTGEVRTDTQYF
-	TRBV4-1	TRBJ1-6	TRBD1	TGCGCCAGCAGCCCGGGACAGGGGGCGTATTCACCCCTCCACTTT	CASSPGQGAYSPLHF
-	TRBV12-3/TRBV12-4	TRBJ2-5	-	TGTGCCAGCAGTAGGAGACAGATCCAAGATACCCAGTACTTC	CASSRRQIQDTQYF
many	TRBV5-1	TRBJ1-2	-	TGCGCCAGCAGCTCTATGGGACCGAACTATGGCTACACCTTC	CASSSMGPNYGYTF
many	TRBV29-1	TRBJ2-6	-	TGCAGCGTTCAATCTGGGGCCAACGTCCTGACTTTC	CSVQSGANVLTF
-	TRBV6-4	TRBJ1-5	-	TGTGCCAGCAGTGACCGGGTAGGATTCCTTAGCAATCAGCCCCAGCATTTT	CASSDRVGFLSNQPQHF
many	TRBV6-1	TRBJ1-4	-	TGTGCCAGCAGTGAGTGGGGGGTTAATGAAAAACTGTTTTTT	CASSEWGVNEKLFF
few	TRBV24-1	TRBJ2-2	TRBD1	TGTGCCACCAGTGACACGAGGACAGGCCTGAACACCGGGGAGCTGTTTTTT	CATSDTRTGLNTGELFF
-	TRBV7-2	TRBJ2-1	TRBD2	TGTGCCAGCAGCTTACTAGCGGGAGGGCTCTACAATGAGCAGTTCTTC	CASSLLAGGLYNEQFF
few	TRBV20-1	TRBJ2-5	TRBD1	TGCAGTGCTAGAGAGGGACAGGGTGAGATAGAGACCCAGTACTTC	CSAREGQGEIETQYF
many	TRBV29-1	TRBJ2-3	TRBD1	TGCAGCGCCGAGGGACAGGGTATCACAGATACGCAGTATTTT	CSAEGQGITDTQYF
many	TRBV3-1	TRBJ2-1	-	TGTGCCAGCAGCCAAGGGACACAACTGAGGTATGAGCAGTTCTTC	CASSQGTQLRYEQFF
many	TRBV6-2/TRBV6-3	TRBJ1-2	-	TGTGCCAGCAGACCCCCCAGGGGCGAATATGGCTACACCTTC	CASRPPRGEYGYTF
-	TRBV27	TRBJ2-2	TRBD2	TGTGCCAGCAGTTCGCTAGCGGGAGGTTCCGGGGAGCTGTTTTTT	CASSSLAGGSGELFF
few	TRBV6-5	TRBJ1-4	-	TGTGCCAGCAGTTACCTGGGGGCGGATGAAAAACTGTTTTTT	CASSYLGADEKLFF
-	TRBV3-1	TRBJ1-6	-	TGTGCCAGCAGCCAAGAGCAGGGTCATTCACCCCTCCACTTT	CASSQEQGHSPLHF
-	TRBV7-9	TRBJ2-3	-	TGTGCCAGCAGCTTCCAGGGAATGGCCAGCACAGATACGCAGTATTTT	CASSFQGMASTDTQYF
many	TRBV6-5	TRBJ2-3	TRBD2	TGTGCCAGCAGTCCTAGCACCGCGGGAGGGAGGGATACGCAGTATTTT	CASSPSTAGGRDTQYF
many	TRBV12-3/TRBV12-4	TRBJ2-7	-	TGTGCCAGCAGGAGGTCGAGCTCCTACGAGCAGTACTTC	CASRRSSSYEQYF
many	TRBV27	TRBJ1-1	TRBD1	TGTGCCAGCAGTCGACAGACAGGGCAGACTGAAGCTTTCTTT	CASSRQTGQTEAFF
-	TRBV2	TRBJ1-5	-	TGTGCCAGCAGTGCGGGGACCTACCTGCGGCCCCAGCATTTT	CASSAGTYLRPQHF
many	TRBV20-1	TRBJ2-3	-	TGCAGTGCTAGAGTGGAGGGGGTCGATACGCAGTATTTT	CSARVEGVDTQYF
-	TRBV11-2	TRBJ2-7	TRBD2	TGTGCCAGCAGGGACAGGACTAGCGCCCTTTTGGAGCAGTACTTC	CASRDRTSALLEQYF
many	TRBV7-2	TRBJ2-7	-	TGTGCCAGCAGCGACCTAGGAGCCAGCTACGAGCAGTACTTC	CASSDLGASYEQYF
-	TRBV7-2	TRBJ2-7	-	TGTGCCAGCAGCTTAGCGGGTATTTCCCACGAGCAGTACTTC	CASSLAGISHEQYF
many	TRBV29-1	TRBJ2-1	-	TGCAGCGTCGAAAGCTTTCGGAGCTCAGGGTGGAATGAGCAGTTCTTC	CSVESFRSSGWNEQFF
-	TRBV7-9	TRBJ2-5	-	TGTGCCAGCAGCTTAGTCGGAGCGGCACGTCCGGGGACCCAGTACTTC	CASSLVGAARPGTQYF
many	TRBV7-8	TRBJ2-7	TRBD1	TGTGCCAGCAGTTTAGGGACAGGGGGCTCCTACGAGCAGTACTTC	CASSLGTGGSYEQYF